Sequencing of this T cell receptor (beta chain) was carried out in a study of blood T cells in healthy people across ages. Study summary: Per every two T cells, about one barcoded beta molecule was captured by template switching.

It was with a sample-barcoded 5' primer and a J-beta primer mix that a second PCR of roughly 7 to 12 cycles was run. Paired-end reads containing CDR3 totaled no fewer than 2.5 million for each sample. One entry per CDR3 protein, called by TCRdb with MiXCR from the 5' RACE reads. The table has more than 800,000 distinct CDR3 sequences, around 30% seen once; the top ten hold approximately 15%. The receptor's source is an elderly woman in good health. Sequencing was done on a sample of blood.

The CDR3 spells CSALTPGVSRGHSYTF. CDR3 in DNA: TGCAGTGCACTCACACCGGGAGTTTCACGAGGGCATAGCTACACCTTC. The chain uses TRBV20-1 and TRBJ1-2; D not certain. V was pared by 6 bases and J by 9 bases, with 29 bases between. In germline, CDR1 is DFQATT, CDR2 SNEGSKA (reference sequence). The CDR3 covers 16 residues.